The 27 T cell receptor beta chains presented below share a single source sample, sequenced in a study of blood T cell repertoires in COVID-19. Clones were sequenced by immunoSEQ multiplex PCR, and TCRdb holds only the in-frame ones, with some missing. Of 150,000 to 180,000 clones in the sample, 75% to 80% were seen once. Sequences were obtained from peripheral blood. The receptors were gathered from an elderly man with acute or convalescent COVID-19.

The J gene is TRBJ1-1, the V gene TRBV5-5; D is ambiguous. V was cut by 1 base and J by 7 bases, with 11 bases left in between. The CDR3 contains 13 residues. From germline, CDR1 is SGHKS and CDR2 YYEKEE (reference sequence). The CDR3: CASSLHGEGEAFF. As DNA, the CDR3 is TGTGCCAGCAGCTTGCACGGGGAAGGTGAAGCTTTCTTT.

The chain's CDR3 is CAWSISGVKKLFF. Written as DNA, the CDR3 is TGTGCCTGGAGTATATCTGGAGTGAAAAAACTGTTTTTT. V and J are TRBV30 and TRBJ1-4; D not resolved. The CDR3 consists of 13 residues. Trimming stripped 2 bases from V and 9 bases from J, with 13 bases between. Germline V gives CDR1 GTSNPN, CDR2 SVGIG (reference sequence).

The rearrangement links TRBV7-2 to TRBJ2-5; TRBD2 aligns across 8 bases. Germline CDR1 reads SGHTA; CDR2 reads FQGNSA. V lost 0 bases, J lost 2 bases, and 8 bases stayed unmatched. The CDR3 totals 17 residues. In DNA form, the CDR3 reads TGTGCCAGCAGCTTAGCTATTCGGGGGGGCGAACAAGAGACCCAGTACTTC. Translating it yields CASSLAIRGGEQETQYF.

This clone was detected only a few times. The genes are TRBV9 and TRBJ1-2; 9 positions agree with TRBD1. The CDR3 has 14 residues. The J segment lost 6 bases and the V segment lost 4 bases, leaving 7 bases of the junction unmatched. From germline, CDR1 is SGDLS and CDR2 YYNGEE. The CDR3 is CASSWGQGGHGYTF. The CDR3 region has the DNA TGTGCCAGCAGCTGGGGACAGGGAGGGCATGGCTACACCTTC.

The chain joins TRBV29-1 to TRBJ2-4; 9 bases are shared with TRBD1. Germline V gene lookup returns CDR1 SQVTM and CDR2 ANQGSEA. The ends lost 7 bases at V and 6 bases at J; junction bases unmatched: 1. CDR3 size: 11 residues. The CDR3 nucleotides read TGCAGCGGGGGACAGGGAAACATTCAGTACTTC. Translation: CSGGQGNIQYF.

The CDR3 DNA is TGTGCCAGCAGTCGGGGGGGTAATGGCTACACCTTC. Translation gives CASSRGGNGYTF. This chain connects TRBV6-5 to TRBJ1-2, with D possibly TRBD1 on 5 matching bases. The V end lost 5 bases, the J end lost 6 bases, and 10 bases lay between the germline ends. CDR1 is MNHEY, CDR2 SVGAGI, per germline. CDR3 length equals 12 residues.

In its sample, this clone was seen once. This sequence joins TRBV3-1 (or the pseudogene TRBV3-2) and TRBJ2-3; TRBD1 aligns across 7 bases. Germline V CDR1 and CDR2: LGHDT, YNNKEL (reference sequence). Germline trimming cut 9 bases from V and 0 bases from J; bases unmatched to any gene: 6. The CDR3 totals 14 residues. The CDR3 reads CASKRQGSTDTQYF. The CDR3 nucleotides read TGTGCCAGTAAAAGACAGGGTAGCACAGATACGCAGTATTTT.

A remark on this clone: Its ends do not fully match the called genes, so a read error is possible. This chain uses TRBV18 with TRBJ2-7; D is perhaps TRBD2 (7 bases). This CDR3 contains 10 residues. Per germline, CDR1 KGHSH and CDR2 LQKENI. CDR3 DNA: TGTGCCAGCTCGCGGACTAGGGGGGGCTTC. Translated, it gives CASSRTRGGF.

V gene TRBV6-1 combines with J gene TRBJ2-7; D possibly corresponds to TRBD2 (5 bases). From germline, CDR1 is MNHNS and CDR2 SASEGT. This CDR3 contains 14 residues. Trimming pared 1 base from V and 3 bases from J, leaving 10 bases between. The CDR3 is CASSEEGSFYEQYV. The CDR3 region has the DNA TGTGCCAGCAGTGAAGAAGGGAGCTTCTACGAGCAGTACGTC.

The chain recombines TRBV25-1 with TRBJ2-3, with D maybe TRBD1 (6 bases). The CDR3 totals 16 residues. CDR1 is MGHDK and CDR2 is SYGVNS in the germline V gene. Trimming took 2 bases from V and 1 from J, leaving 13 bases between them. Written as DNA, the CDR3 is TGTGCCAGCAGTGAAGAGGGCAGGGGCCGCACAGATACGCAGTATTTT. Its protein is CASSEEGRGRTDTQYF.

CDR3 amino acids: CASSSSGTVTGELFF. The CDR3 bases are TGTGCCAGTAGTTCCTCCGGGACAGTCACCGGGGAGCTGTTTTTT. This chain joins TRBV19 and TRBJ2-2; 7 bases match TRBD1. V was pared by 5 bases and J by 4 bases, with 7 bases of the junction left unmatched. Germline CDR1 is LNHDA and CDR2 is SQIVND (reference sequence). This CDR3 contains 15 residues.

The chain joins TRBV29-1 to TRBJ1-5; D is uncertain. Germline loops: CDR1 SQVTM, CDR2 ANQGSEA. This CDR3 is 12 amino acids long. V lost 4 bases to trimming and J lost 3 bases, with 7 bases between them. CDR3 loop: CSVASLNQPQHF. CDR3 sequence (DNA): TGCAGCGTTGCCTCACTCAATCAGCCCCAGCATTTT.

CDR3 sequence reads: CASSATGVGGTEAFF. CDR3 DNA sequence: TGTGCCAGCAGCGCGACAGGGGTCGGTGGCACTGAAGCTTTCTTT. V usage is TRBV9 and J usage is TRBJ1-1; 8 nucleotides match TRBD1. CDR1 SGDLS and CDR2 YYNGEE come from the germline V gene. J was trimmed by 4 bases and V by 3 bases; bases with no gene match: 8. The CDR3 has 15 amino acids. The full variable domain, with the rest looked up from reference TRBV9 and TRBJ1-1, is DSGVTQTPKHLITATGQRVTLRCSPRSGDLSVYWYQQSLDQGLQFLIQYYNGEERAKGNILERFSAQQFPDLHSELNLSSLELGDSALYFCASSATGVGGTEAFFGQGTRLTVV.

This chain joins TRBV4-2 and TRBJ2-1; D is uncertain. The length of the CDR3 is 15 residues. The V gene lost 3 bases and the J gene lost 5 bases, with 14 bases spanning the gap. The germline CDR1 and CDR2 sequences are LGHNA and YNFKEQ. CDR3 DNA: TGTGCCAGCAGCCATCCAACCCCCCGGGACAATGAGCAGTTCTTC. Translated, it gives CASSHPTPRDNEQFF.

V and J are TRBV5-1 and TRBJ1-1; D is uncertain. There are 13 residues in the CDR3. The germline V gene encodes CDR1 SGHRS and CDR2 YFSETQ. V lost 4 bases and J lost 2, with 9 bases in between. CDR3 protein: CASSRVLNTEAFF. The CDR3, as DNA: TGCGCCAGCAGCAGAGTCCTTAACACTGAAGCTTTCTTT.

The chain carries TRBV6-5 and TRBJ2-7; 10 bases are a match to TRBD1. The CDR3 loop spans 13 amino acids. CDR1 and CDR2 from the germline V gene are MNHEY and SVGAGI. V dropped 6 bases and J dropped 4; count of bases not matched to a gene: 3. CDR3 residues: CASRRTGGYEQYV. DNA of the CDR3: TGTGCCAGCAGACGGACAGGGGGTTACGAGCAGTACGTC.

V gene TRBV7-9 combines with J gene TRBJ1-5, with TRBD1 as a possible D gene (6 bases). This CDR3 has 14 amino acids. CDR1 is SEHNR, CDR2 FQNEAQ, per germline (reference sequence). Deletions cut 1 base from V and 3 bases from J, with 7 bases between. The DNA of the CDR3 is TGTGCCAGCAGCTTAGGGACAGCCAATCAGCCCCAGCATTTT. As protein: CASSLGTANQPQHF.

The chain couples TRBV6-2 or TRBV6-3 to TRBJ2-7; weak D call: TRBD1 (5 bases). The germline V gene has CDR1 MNHEY and CDR2 SVGEGT. The CDR3 totals 14 residues. V shed 5 bases and J shed 5 bases, with 16 bases lying between them. CDR3 nucleotide sequence: TGTGCCAGCAGTCCCCCGGGCAGGGTGAACGAGCAGTACGTC. It codes for CASSPPGRVNEQYV.

The chain is built from TRBV28 and TRBJ1-2, with D tentatively TRBD1 (6 bases). With 6 bases removed from V and 0 bases from J, the gap between germline ends came to 17 bases. Germline-derived CDR1 and CDR2 are MDHEN and SYDVKM. This CDR3 is built from 16 residues. The CDR3 coding sequence is TGTGCCAGCAGATCTGACAGGTTCGGTCCTAACTATGGCTACACCTTC. Amino acid sequence: CASRSDRFGPNYGYTF.

The chain has TRBV6-5 and TRBJ1-4, with TRBD1 matching over 7 bases. V trimming: 10 bases; J trimming: 5 bases; junction bases outside the gene matches: 10. CDR3 length: 14 amino acids. Germline CDR1 and CDR2: MNHEY and SVGAGI. The CDR3 nucleotides read TGTGCCACCAGCCCGGGACAGAACAATGAAAAACTGTTTTTT. Translating it yields CATSPGQNNEKLFF.

The gene calls are TRBV28 and TRBJ1-1; TRBD1 is a possible D gene (6 bases). This CDR3 has 17 residues. Germline lookup yields CDR1 MDHEN and CDR2 SYDVKM. Trimming took 6 bases from V and 1 from J, leaving 21 bases between them. CDR3 DNA sequence: TGTGCCAGCAGCAAAATCTCCCCGGGACATTGGAACACTGAAGCTTTCTTT. Protein sequence: CASSKISPGHWNTEAFF.

In its sample, this clone was seen once. This chain connects TRBV5-6 to TRBJ2-3; 8 bases are shared with TRBD2. There are 14 residues in the CDR3. The V gene's germline CDR1 is SGHDT and CDR2 YYEEEE. The J segment lost 4 bases and the V segment lost 3 bases, leaving 4 bases of the junction unmatched. CDR3 in DNA: TGTGCCAGCAGCTCAAGCGGGGGCGCAGATACGCAGTATTTT. Residues: CASSSSGGADTQYF.

This clone was found a few times. CDR3 in DNA: TGTGCCACCAGTGATTCTCTATCCTATGAGACAGGGGGGGGGATAGGGTCTGGAAACACCATATATTTT. Translating gives CATSDSLSYETGGGIGSGNTIYF. This chain uses TRBV24-1 with TRBJ1-3, with 9 bases lining up with TRBD1. Germline V gene sequence: CDR1 KGHDR, CDR2 SFDVKD. CDR3 size: 23 residues. The V gene end was trimmed by 2 bases and the J gene end by 1 base; junction bases not matched to a gene: 23.

The rearrangement uses TRBV11-2 and TRBJ2-3; possibly TRBD1 for D (6 bases). Between the trimmed V and J ends, which lost 4 bases and 4 bases, there was a span of 6 bases. This CDR3 has 12 residues. Germline loops: CDR1 SGHAT, CDR2 FQNNGV. This CDR3 reads CASSSGADTQYF. CDR3 nucleotides: TGTGCCAGCAGCTCAGGGGCAGATACGCAGTATTTT.

The J gene is TRBJ2-1, the V gene TRBV5-1; 12 bases are shared with TRBD2. Germline trimming cut 0 bases from V and 0 bases from J; bases unmatched to any gene: 13. Germline-derived CDR1 and CDR2 are SGHRS and YFSETQ. The CDR3 covers 21 residues. The CDR3 nucleotides read TGCGCCAGCAGCTTGGCCGTACTAGCGGGGGGTTTAGAGAGCTCCTACAATGAGCAGTTCTTC. This encodes CASSLAVLAGGLESSYNEQFF.

The rearrangement uses TRBV5-1 and TRBJ1-1; 10 nucleotides line up with TRBD1. J lost 4 bases, V lost 8 bases, and 5 bases had no gene match. The CDR3 is 13 residues long. Germline CDR1 SGHRS, CDR2 YFSETQ. In DNA form, the CDR3 reads TGCGCCAGTGGACAGGGGGATTTCACTGAAGCTTTCTTT. This codes for CASGQGDFTEAFF.

The chain is built from TRBV3-1 (or the pseudogene TRBV3-2) and TRBJ2-3; 7 bases are a match to TRBD2. The germline CDR1 and CDR2 sequences are LGHDT and YNNKEL (reference sequence). The trim removed 3 bases at V and 0 bases at J, leaving 3 bases unmatched. CDR3 length: 15 residues. The CDR3 is CASSQGTTSTDTQYF. The CDR3 nucleotides are TGTGCCAGCAGCCAGGGGACTACTAGCACAGATACGCAGTATTTT.